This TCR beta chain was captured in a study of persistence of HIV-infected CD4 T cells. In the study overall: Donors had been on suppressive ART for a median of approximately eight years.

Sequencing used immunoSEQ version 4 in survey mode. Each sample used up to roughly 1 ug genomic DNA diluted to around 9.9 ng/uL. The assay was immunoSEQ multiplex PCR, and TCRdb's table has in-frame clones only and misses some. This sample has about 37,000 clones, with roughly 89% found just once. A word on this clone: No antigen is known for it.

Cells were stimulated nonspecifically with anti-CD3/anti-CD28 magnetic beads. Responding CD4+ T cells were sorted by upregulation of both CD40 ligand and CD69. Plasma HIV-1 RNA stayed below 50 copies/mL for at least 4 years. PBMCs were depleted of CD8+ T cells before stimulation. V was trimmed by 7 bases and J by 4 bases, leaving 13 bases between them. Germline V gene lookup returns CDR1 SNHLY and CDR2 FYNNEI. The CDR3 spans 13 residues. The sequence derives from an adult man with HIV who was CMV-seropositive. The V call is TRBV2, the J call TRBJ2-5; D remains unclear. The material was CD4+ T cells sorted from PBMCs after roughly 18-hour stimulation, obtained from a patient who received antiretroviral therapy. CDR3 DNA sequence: TGTGCCAGCACCAATGACGGTTTAGAGACCCAGTACTTC. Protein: CASTNDGLETQYF. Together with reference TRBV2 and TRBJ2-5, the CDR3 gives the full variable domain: EPEVTQTPSHQVTQMGQEVILRCVPISNHLYFYWYRQILGQKVEFLVSFYNNEISEKSEIFDDQFSVERPDGSNFTLKIRSTKLEDSAMYFCASTNDGLETQYFGPGTRLLVL.